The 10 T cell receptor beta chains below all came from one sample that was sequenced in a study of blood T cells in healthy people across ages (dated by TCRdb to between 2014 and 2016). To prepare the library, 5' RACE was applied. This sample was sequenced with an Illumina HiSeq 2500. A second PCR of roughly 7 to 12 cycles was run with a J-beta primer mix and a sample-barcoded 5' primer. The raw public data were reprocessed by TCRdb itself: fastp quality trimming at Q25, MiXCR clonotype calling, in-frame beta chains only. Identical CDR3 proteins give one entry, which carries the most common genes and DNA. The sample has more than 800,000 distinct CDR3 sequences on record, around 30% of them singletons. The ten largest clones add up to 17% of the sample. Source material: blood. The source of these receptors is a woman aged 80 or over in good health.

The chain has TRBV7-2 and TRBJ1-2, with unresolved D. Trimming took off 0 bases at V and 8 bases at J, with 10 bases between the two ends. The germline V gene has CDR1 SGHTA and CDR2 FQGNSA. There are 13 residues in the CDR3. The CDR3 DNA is TGTGCCAGCAGCTTAGCGCGTGGTTGGGGCTACACCTTC. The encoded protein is CASSLARGWGYTF.

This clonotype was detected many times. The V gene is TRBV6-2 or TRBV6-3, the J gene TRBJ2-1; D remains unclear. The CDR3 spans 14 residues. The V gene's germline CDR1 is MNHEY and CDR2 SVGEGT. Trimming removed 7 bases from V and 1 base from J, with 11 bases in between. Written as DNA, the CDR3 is TGTGCCAGCACTACGAAAAGGTCCTACAATGAGCAGTTCTTC. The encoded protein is CASTTKRSYNEQFF.

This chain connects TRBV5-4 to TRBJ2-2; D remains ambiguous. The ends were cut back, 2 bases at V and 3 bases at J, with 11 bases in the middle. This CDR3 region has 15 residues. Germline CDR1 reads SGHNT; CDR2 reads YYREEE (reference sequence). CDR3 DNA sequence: TGTGCCAGCAGCTTAGGGCAGTCGGACACCGGGGAGCTGTTTTTT. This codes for CASSLGQSDTGELFF.

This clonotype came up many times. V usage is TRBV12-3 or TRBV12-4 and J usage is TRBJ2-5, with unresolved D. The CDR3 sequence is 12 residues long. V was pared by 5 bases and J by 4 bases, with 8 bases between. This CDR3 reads CASSQLGETQYF. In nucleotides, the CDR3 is TGTGCCAGCAGTCAGCTCGGAGAGACCCAGTACTTC.

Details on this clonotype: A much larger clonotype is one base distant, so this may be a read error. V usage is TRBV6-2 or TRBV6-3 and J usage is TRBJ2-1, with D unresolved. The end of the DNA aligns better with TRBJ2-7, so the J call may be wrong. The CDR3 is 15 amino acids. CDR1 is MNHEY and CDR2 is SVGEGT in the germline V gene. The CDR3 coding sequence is TGTGCCAGCAGTTATGACTCCCCCTCCTACAATGAGCAGTACTTC. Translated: CASSYDSPSYNEQYF.

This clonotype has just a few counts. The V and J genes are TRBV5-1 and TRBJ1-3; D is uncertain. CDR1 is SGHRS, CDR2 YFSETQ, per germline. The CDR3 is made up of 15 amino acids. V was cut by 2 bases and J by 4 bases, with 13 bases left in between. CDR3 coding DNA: TGCGCCAGCAGCTTTGGAGGACTAAAGGGAAACACCATATATTTT. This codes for CASSFGGLKGNTIYF.

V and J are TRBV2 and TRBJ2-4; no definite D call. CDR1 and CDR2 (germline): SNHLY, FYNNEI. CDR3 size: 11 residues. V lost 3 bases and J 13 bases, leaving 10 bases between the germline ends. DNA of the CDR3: TGTGCCAGCAGTGATCAGCAGGCACAGTACTTC. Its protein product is CASSDQQAQYF. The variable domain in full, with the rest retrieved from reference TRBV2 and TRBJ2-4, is EPEVTQTPSHQVTQMGQEVILRCVPISNHLYFYWYRQILGQKVEFLVSFYNNEISEKSEIFDDQFSVERPDGSNFTLKIRSTKLEDSAMYFCASSDQQAQYFGAGTRLSVL.

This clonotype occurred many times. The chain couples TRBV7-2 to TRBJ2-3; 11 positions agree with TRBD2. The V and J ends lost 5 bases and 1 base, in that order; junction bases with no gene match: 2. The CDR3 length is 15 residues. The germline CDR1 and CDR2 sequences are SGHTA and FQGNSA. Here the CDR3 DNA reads TGTGCCAGCAGCATTAGCGGGGGGGGCACAGATACGCAGTATTTT. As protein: CASSISGGGTDTQYF. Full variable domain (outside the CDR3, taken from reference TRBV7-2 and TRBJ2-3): GAGVSQSPSNKVTEKGKDVELRCDPISGHTALYWYRQSLGQGLEFLIYFQGNSAPDKSGLPSDRFSAERTGGSVSTLTIQRTQQEDSAVYLCASSISGGGTDTQYFGPGTRLTVL.

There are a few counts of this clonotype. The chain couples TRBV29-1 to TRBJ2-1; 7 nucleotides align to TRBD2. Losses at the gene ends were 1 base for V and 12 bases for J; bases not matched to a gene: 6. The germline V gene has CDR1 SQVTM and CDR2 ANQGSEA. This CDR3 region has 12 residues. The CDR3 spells CSVEAGGGRQFF. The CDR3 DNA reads TGCAGCGTTGAAGCGGGGGGAGGTAGGCAGTTCTTC.

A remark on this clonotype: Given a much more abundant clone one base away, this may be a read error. The chain's CDR3 is CASTESRNNEQYF. Here the CDR3 DNA reads TGTGCCAGCACAGAGAGCAGAAACAATGAGCAGTACTTC. This chain connects TRBV18 to TRBJ2-5; D uncertain. Trimming took 8 bases from V and 11 from J, leaving 21 bases between them. This CDR3 is 13 amino acids long. Per the germline V gene, CDR1 is KGHSH and CDR2 is LQKENI.